The T cell receptor beta chain under discussion was sequenced for a study of vaccination and CD4 T cells after COVID-19. The treatment denotes: approximately 9-day PBMC culture with coronavirus spike peptide pools or control peptides (ViraFEST assay). Following expansion of antigen-specific T cells with peptide pools, ViraFEST then sequenced TCRs. The CDR3 sequence is 16 residues long. Per germline, CDR1 DFQATT and CDR2 SNEGSKA (reference sequence). Trimming stripped 0 bases from V and 1 base from J, with 15 bases between. General study points: Spike mono-reactivity held for 304 of 307 vaccine-specific clones in convalescent patients.

This clonotype was recorded a few times. Its antigen is unidentified. CD4+ T cells that had been cultured provided DNA sequenced with the Oncomine TCR Beta short-read assay. One entry per CDR3 protein results from TCRdb running MiXCR on the PCR reads. The table has 11,000 to 15,000 distinct CDR3 sequences, approximately 57% seen once. The chain has TRBV20-1 and TRBJ2-5; perhaps D is TRBD1 or TRBD2 (6 bases each). Sequenced material: CD4+ T cells from blood, cultured in vitro. The TCR was taken from a human donor who had recovered from COVID-19. The DNA for the CDR3 is TGCAGTGCTAGAGACCCCGGGGGCACCGGCCAAGAGACCCAGTACTTC. Encoded protein: CSARDPGGTGQETQYF.